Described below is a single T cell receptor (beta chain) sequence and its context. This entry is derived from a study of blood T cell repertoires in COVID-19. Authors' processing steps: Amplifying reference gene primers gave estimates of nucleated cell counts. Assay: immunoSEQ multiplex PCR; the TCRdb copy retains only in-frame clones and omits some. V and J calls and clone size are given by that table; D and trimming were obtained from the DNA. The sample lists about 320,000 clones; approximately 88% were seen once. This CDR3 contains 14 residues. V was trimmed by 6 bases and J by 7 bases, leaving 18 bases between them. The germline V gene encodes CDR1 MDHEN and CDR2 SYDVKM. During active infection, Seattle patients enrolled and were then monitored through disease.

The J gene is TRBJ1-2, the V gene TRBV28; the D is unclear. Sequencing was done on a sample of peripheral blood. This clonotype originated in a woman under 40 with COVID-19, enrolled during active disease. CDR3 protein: CASSSSGVGSGYTF. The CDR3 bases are TGTGCCAGCAGCTCATCCGGGGTTGGCTCTGGCTACACCTTC.